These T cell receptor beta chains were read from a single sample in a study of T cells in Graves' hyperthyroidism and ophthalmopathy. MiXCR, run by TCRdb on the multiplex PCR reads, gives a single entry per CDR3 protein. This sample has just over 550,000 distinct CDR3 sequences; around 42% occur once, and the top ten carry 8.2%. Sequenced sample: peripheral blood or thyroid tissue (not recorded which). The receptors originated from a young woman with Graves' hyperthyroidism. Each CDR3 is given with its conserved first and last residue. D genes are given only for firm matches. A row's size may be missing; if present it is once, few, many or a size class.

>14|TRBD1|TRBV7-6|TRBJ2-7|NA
TGTGCCAGCAGCCTCGGGGACAGGGCGGACGAGCAGTACTTC
CASSLGDRADEQYF
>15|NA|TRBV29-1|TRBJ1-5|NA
TGCAGCGGACGTCGCGGGCTAGATAGCAATCAGCCCCAGCATTTT
CSGRRGLDSNQPQHF
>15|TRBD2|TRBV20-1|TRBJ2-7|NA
TGCAGTGCTAGAGAAGCTAGCGGGGCAAACTACGAGCAGTACTTC
CSAREASGANYEQYF
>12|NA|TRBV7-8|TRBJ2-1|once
TGTGCCAGCAGCTTCACGACAGATGAGCAGTTCTTC
CASSFTTDEQFF
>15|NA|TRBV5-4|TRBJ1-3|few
TGTGCCAGCAGCTTGGCCGGTGCCTCTGGAAACACCATATATTTT
CASSLAGASGNTIYF
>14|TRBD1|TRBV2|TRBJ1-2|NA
TGTGCCAGCATGCTCAGGGGGCGCGACTATGGCTACACCTTC
CASMLRGRDYGYTF
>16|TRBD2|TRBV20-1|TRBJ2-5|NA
TGCAGTGCCCAAAGCGGACTAGCGGGAGAATTGGAGACCCAGTACTTC
CSAQSGLAGELETQYF
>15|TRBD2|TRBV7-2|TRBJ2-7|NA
TGTGCCAGCAGCTTAGAATCTAGCGGGTACTACGAGCAGTACTTC
CASSLESSGYYEQYF
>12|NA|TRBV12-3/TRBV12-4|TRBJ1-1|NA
TGTGCCACCGGGACGGTGGAGACTGAAGCTTTCTTT
CATGTVETEAFF
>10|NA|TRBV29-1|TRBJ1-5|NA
TGCAGCGTTGACGGTAGCTCCCAGCATTTT
CSVDGSSQHF
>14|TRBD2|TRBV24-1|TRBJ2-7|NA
TGTGCCGCCGCGTTACTAGCGGGAGACTACGAGCAGTACTTC
CAAALLAGDYEQYF
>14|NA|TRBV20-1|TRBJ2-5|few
TGCAGTGCTATATTGGCATACACAGAAGAGACCCAGTACTTC
CSAILAYTEETQYF
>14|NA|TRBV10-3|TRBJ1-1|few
TGTGCCAGCAGAGGTGGGGGCTCGAACACTGAAGCTTTCTTT
CASRGGGSNTEAFF
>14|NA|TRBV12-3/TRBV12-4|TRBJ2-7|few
TGTGCCAGCAGTCGGGAGTGGGACTCCTACGAGCAGTACTTC
CASSREWDSYEQYF
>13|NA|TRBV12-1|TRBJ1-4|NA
TGTGCCAGCAGCTTTGACGGGAATGAAAAACTGTTTTTT
CASSFDGNEKLFF
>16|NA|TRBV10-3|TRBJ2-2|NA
TGTGCCATCAGTGAGTCTCTGGGGAGGAACACCGGGGAGCTGTTTTTT
CAISESLGRNTGELFF
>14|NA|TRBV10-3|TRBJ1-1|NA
TGTGCCAGCAGTCGGCAACCCAGGGGCACTGAAGCTTTCTTT
CASSRQPRGTEAFF
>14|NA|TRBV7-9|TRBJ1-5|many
TGTGCCAGCAGCACCTCCGGGAACAATCAGCCCCAGCATTTT
CASSTSGNNQPQHF
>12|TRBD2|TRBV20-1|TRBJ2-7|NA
TGCAGTGTAGCGGGAGAGGGTGGGGAGCAGTACTTC
CSVAGEGGEQYF
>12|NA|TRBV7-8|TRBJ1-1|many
TGTGCCAGCAGTCGTGGCGGGGTAGAAGCTTTCTTT
CASSRGGVEAFF
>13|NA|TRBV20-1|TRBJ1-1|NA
TGCAGTGCTAGAAACGACAAGAACACTGAAGCTTTCTTT
CSARNDKNTEAFF
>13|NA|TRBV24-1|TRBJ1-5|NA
TGTGCCACCAATCGGGACAGCAATCAGCCCCAGCATTTT
CATNRDSNQPQHF
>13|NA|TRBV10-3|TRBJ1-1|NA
TGTGCCGGCACCTTTAGGGTGAACACTGAAGCTTTCTTT
CAGTFRVNTEAFF
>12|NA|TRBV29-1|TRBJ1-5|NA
TGCAGTTTAGGGGATAGCAATCAGCCCCAGCATTTT
CSLGDSNQPQHF
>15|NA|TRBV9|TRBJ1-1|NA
TGTGCCAGCAGCGTAGAGCCACAGGGAAACACTGAAGCTTTCTTT
CASSVEPQGNTEAFF
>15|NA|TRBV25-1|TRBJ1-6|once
TGTGCCAGTAACCCCAGACGGAACTATAATTCACCCCTCCACTTT
CASNPRRNYNSPLHF
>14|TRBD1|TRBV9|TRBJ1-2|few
TGTGCCAGCAGCGGCCGGGACAGGGGACTTGGCTACACCTTC
CASSGRDRGLGYTF
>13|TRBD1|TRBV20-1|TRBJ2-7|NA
TGCAGTGCGAAAGACAGGGGGCTCTGGGAGCAGTACTTC
CSAKDRGLWEQYF
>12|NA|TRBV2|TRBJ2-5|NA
TGTGCCAGCAGCTCAGGAGGCGTGACCCAGTACTTC
CASSSGGVTQYF
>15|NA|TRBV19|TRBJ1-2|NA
TGTGCCAGTAGTAGGCTCCGGGACGGCAACTATGGCTACACCTTC
CASSRLRDGNYGYTF
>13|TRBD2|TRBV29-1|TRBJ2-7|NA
TGCAGCGCCGGGACTAGCGGGCCCTACGAGCAGTACTTC
CSAGTSGPYEQYF
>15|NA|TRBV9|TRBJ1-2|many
TGTGCCAGCAGCGTAGGGCACTCACCTAACTATGGCTACACCTTC
CASSVGHSPNYGYTF
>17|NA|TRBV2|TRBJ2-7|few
TGTGCCAGCAGTGAAGGCCTATTAGCCCCCGGGGATTACGAGCAGTACTTC
CASSEGLLAPGDYEQYF
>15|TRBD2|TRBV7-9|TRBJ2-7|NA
TGTGCCAGCAGCTTGGAAGCGGGAACCTCCTACGAGCAGTACTTC
CASSLEAGTSYEQYF
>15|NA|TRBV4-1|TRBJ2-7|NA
TGCGCCAGCAGCCAAACCGGACCTAAAGAGGGGGAGCAGTACTTC
CASSQTGPKEGEQYF
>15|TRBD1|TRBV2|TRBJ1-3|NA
TGTGCCAGCAGTTTAATGACAGGGTTTGGAAACACCATATATTTT
CASSLMTGFGNTIYF
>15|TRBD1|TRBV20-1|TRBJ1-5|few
TGCAGTGCTACGGGACAGCCTTATAGCAATCAGCCCCAGCATTTT
CSATGQPYSNQPQHF
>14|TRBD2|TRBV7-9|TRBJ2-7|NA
TGTGCCAGCAGCTCCAGCGGGAGGCTCGACGAGCAGTACTTC
CASSSSGRLDEQYF
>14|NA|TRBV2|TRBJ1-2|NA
TGTGCCAGCAGTGAAGCGGGCAGCAACTATGGCTACACCTTC
CASSEAGSNYGYTF
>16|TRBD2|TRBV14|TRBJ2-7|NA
TGTGCCAGCAGCCAAGAACCCGGGACTAGCGGTCACGAGCAGTACTTC
CASSQEPGTSGHEQYF
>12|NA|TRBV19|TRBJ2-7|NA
TGTGCCAGTAGTATAGATCGGAACGAGCAGTACTTC
CASSIDRNEQYF